This T cell receptor beta chain was obtained from a study of spatial heterogeneity in lung cancer (dated by TCRdb to between 2018 and 2021). Background on the whole study: Beta-chain transcripts were consistently detected in greater numbers than alpha-chain transcripts, which likely reflected higher beta-chain transcript abundance. The study quantitatively compared TCR alpha and beta repertoires across multiple tumor regions, matched nontumor lung and blood in non-small cell lung cancer. In the raw uncorrected reads, each unique combination of TCR and UMI appeared on average more than ten times. Nonsynonymous mutation counts, determined by whole-exome sequencing of tumor tissue, were related to TCR repertoire features. At surgery, fewer than 250 tumor regions, around 64 matched nontumor lung samples and fewer than 60 PBMC samples were TCR-sequenced for both alpha and beta chains. Summary of the overall study and its limitations: Additional single-cell paired TCR alpha and beta sequencing was considered necessary to confirm, at a functional level, the hypothesis that regional TCRs recognize regional mutations. Ubiquitous expanded tumor TCRs showed up in blood more often at tumor resection than at routine follow-up.

This clonotype was observed many times. Its antigen is still unknown. No much larger clone exists at a distance of one base, and base qualities are not known. CDR1 is given as MDHEN and CDR2 as SYDVKM, both from the germline V gene. The CDR3, from cysteine to phenylalanine, totals 22 residues. Left in the record is the CDR3 DNA by itself, 66 bases read in frame from the first base. V has 5 bases trimmed and J has 0 bases trimmed; junction bases matching no gene number 23. The library was obtained by 5' RACE. Sequenced using a NextSeq 500. In the TCR library protocol, a unique molecular identifier was attached to each TCR cDNA molecule so that PCR and sequencing errors could be corrected. The study's own analysis went as follows. Decombinator tools were used for TCR identification, UMI-based error correction and CDR3 extraction. TCRs above a frequency of 2 per 1,000, corresponding to the top 1% of the tumor frequency distribution, were defined as expanded. Rényi diversity was computed with the R vegan package after subsampling each repertoire 100 times to 5,000 TCRs. To build CDR3 similarity networks, amino acid triplet string-kernel similarity was used, and CDR3s were connected when their pairwise similarity was above 0.82. TCRdb reprocessed the public reads (quality trimming at Q25 with fastp, clone calling with MiXCR) and kept in-frame beta chains. CDR3 protein duplicates are merged, each entry listing the most common genes and DNA. The V and J calls shown here were made by TCRdb, not taken from the authors' results. Recorded for this sample are under 30,000 distinct CDR3 sequences; 2.5% to 4% of them occurred a single time. The ten largest clones capture around 30% of the sample.

This sample's time point label indicates: sample taken at primary tumor resection. Donors were 72 patients with early-stage, untreated non-small cell lung cancer from the lung TRACERx cohort. For TCR sequencing, whole RNA was extracted from tumor and nontumor lung tissue, or from cryopreserved PBMC samples, and no cell sorting was done. A patient was chosen for TCR sequencing only when enough RNA was available from at least two tumor regions. Sequencing was performed on PBMCs, taken at surgery. The sequence links TRBV28 to TRBJ2-1; 9 central nucleotides agree with TRBD2. The clonotype originates from a female donor with early-stage non-small cell lung cancer. The CDR3 here reads CASSPPVVAGVILPSSYNEQFF. The base sequence is TGTGCCAGCAGTCCCCCCGTGGTAGCGGGGGTCATTCTCCCCAGCTCCTACAATGAGCAGTTCTTC.